What follows describes a single T cell receptor beta chain. The target antigen is unknown. This specimen belongs to a study of T cell responses to AZD1222 COVID-19 vaccine. The study's findings and limits: Baseline seropositives among AZD1222 recipients totaled only five or six. White British people made up most donors, females outnumbered males, and clonal diversity was possibly underestimated.

CDR1 and CDR2 from the germline V gene are LNHDA and SQIVND (reference sequence). The V end lost 3 bases, the J end lost 7 bases, and 10 bases lay between the germline ends. The CDR3 contains 13 residues. Only in-frame clones appear in the TCRdb table, and some are missing; sequencing was by immunoSEQ multiplex PCR. The sample has approximately 120,000 clones; about 93% are singletons. The sequence came from an adult in good health. The material was peripheral blood, obtained on day 0 of AZD1222 vaccination. The chain carries TRBV19 and TRBJ1-5; tentative D call: TRBD1 (5 bases). CDR3 residues: CASSITRDQPQHF. The CDR3 DNA sequence: TGTGCCAGTAGTATTACCAGGGACCAGCCCCAGCATTTT.